This T cell receptor beta chain was found in a study of radiotherapy plus CTLA-4 blockade in lung cancer. This clone showed up just once. Its target is not known. Study conclusions and caveats: TCR clones originating in tumors grew in number in blood after radiotherapy plus ipilimumab.

Profiling relied on immunoSEQ multiplex PCR, and the TCRdb table lists in-frame clones only, not all of them. The sample has over 14,000 clones; roughly 72% are singletons. Between the trimmed V and J ends, which lost 4 bases and 0 bases, there was a span of 7 bases. Germline values: CDR1 GTSNPN, CDR2 SVGIG (reference sequence). The CDR3 runs 14 residues. Sample: peripheral blood, taken from a patient treated with radiotherapy plus ipilimumab. This sequence originates from a human donor with non-small cell lung cancer whose response to radiotherapy plus ipilimumab could not be evaluated. The genes are TRBV30 and TRBJ1-6; D remains ambiguous. As DNA, the CDR3 is TGTGCCTGGATGTTGAGCTCCTATAATTCACCCCTCCACTTT. Protein: CAWMLSSYNSPLHF.